This T cell receptor (beta chain) was sequenced in a study of T cell clonotyping in hematopoietic cell transplantation. Overall study: Recipient samples before transplant were obtained post-cytoreduction.

The assay was immunoSEQ multiplex PCR, and TCRdb's table has in-frame clones only and misses some. In the table there are tens of thousands of clones, over 75% of which are singletons. Sample time point: recipient sample about 28 days before transplant, after cytoreduction. Recipients were bled about 28 days pretransplant and at posttransplant days 30, 100, 180. V shed 4 bases and J shed 0 bases, with 14 bases lying between them. Germline V CDR1 and CDR2: SGDLS, YYNGEE. The CDR3 has 15 residues. Of note for this clone: The antigen remains undetermined. The same CDR3 is also encoded by other DNA sequences in this sample.

Study-level points and caveats: After transplant, recipient diversity fell while pathologically expanded clonotypes grew through day 180. Few recipient clonotypes overlapped donors; over 95% were de novo at given depth.

The genes are TRBV9 and TRBJ2-7; D may be TRBD1 (7 bases). Sequences were derived from peripheral blood mononuclear cells, sampled before stem cell transplant. This TCR was sampled from a man aged 55 to 69 with biphenotypic leukemia. Some clones in this sample may be carry-over from other donors' samples. Here the CDR3 reads CASSPTGTVSYEQYF. In DNA form, the CDR3 reads TGTGCCAGCAGCCCGACAGGGACTGTCTCCTACGAGCAGTACTTC.